A single sample is the source of the 23 T cell receptor beta chains below, sequenced in a study of T cell repertoires in cytomegalovirus infection. TCRdb reanalysed the reads using MiXCR and keeps one entry per CDR3 protein. The repertoire includes some 300,000 distinct CDR3 sequences, around 10% of them detected once, and around 2.5% sits in the top ten. Material for sequencing was PBMCs. These receptors were collected from a human donor in good health (CMV status not recorded). Some clones in this sample may be carry-over from other donors' samples.

There are a few counts of this clonotype. The chain is built from TRBV7-2 and TRBJ1-6, with D maybe TRBD1 (5 bases). The length of the CDR3 is 15 residues. Germline CDR1 and CDR2: SGHTA and FQGNSA. V was cut by 2 bases and J by 9 bases, with 14 bases left in between. In nucleotides, the CDR3 is TGTGCCAGCAGCTTAAGGGCGAGGGACCCTTCACCCCTCCACTTT. It encodes CASSLRARDPSPLHF.

Only a few counts were recorded for this clonotype. V usage is TRBV6-4 and J usage is TRBJ2-4, with 11 bases aligning to TRBD2. V was pared by 3 bases and J by 5 bases, with 3 bases of the junction left unmatched. Germline CDR1 is MRHNA and CDR2 is SNTAGT. This CDR3 has 15 residues. CDR3 residues: CASSEASGGQNIQYF. The CDR3 DNA follows: TGTGCCAGCAGTGAGGCTAGCGGGGGGCAAAACATTCAGTACTTC.

This clonotype was counted only a few times. This chain uses TRBV15 with TRBJ2-2; D assignment may be TRBD1 or TRBD2 (5 bases each). CDR1 is LNHNV and CDR2 is YYDKDF in the germline V gene (reference sequence). This CDR3 region has 15 residues. The germline V and J ends were trimmed by 5 bases and 6 bases, with 16 bases remaining between them. The CDR3 region is CATSVRDEPPGELFF. CDR3 nucleotide sequence: TGTGCCACCAGCGTTCGGGACGAGCCACCCGGGGAGCTGTTTTTT. The full variable domain, with the rest looked up from reference TRBV15 and TRBJ2-2, is DAMVIQNPRYQVTQFGKPVTLSCSQTLNHNVMYWYQQKSSQAPKLLFHYYDKDFNNEADTPDNFQSRRPNTSFCFLDIRSPGLGDTAMYLCATSVRDEPPGELFFGEGSRLTVL.

This clonotype has just a few counts. The chain carries TRBV5-5 and TRBJ2-5; weak D call: TRBD1 (6 bases). The V gene's germline CDR1 is SGHKS and CDR2 YYEKEE (reference sequence). V was pared by 3 bases and J by 0 bases, with 6 bases between. The CDR3 contains 13 residues. CDR3 sequence: CASSWTDQETQYF. Here the CDR3 DNA reads TGTGCCAGCAGCTGGACAGACCAAGAGACCCAGTACTTC.

With regard to this clonotype: This may stem from a read error, because a much larger clone lies one nucleotide away. The J gene is TRBJ2-4, the V gene TRBV27; the D is unclear. Looked up from germline, CDR1 is MNHEY and CDR2 is SMNVEV (reference sequence). The CDR3 sequence is 15 residues long. CDR3 sequence (DNA): TGTGCCAGCAGCCGCCCTCGAGAGACCAAAAACACTCAGTACTTC. Translated: CASSRPRETKNTQYF.

This clonotype was counted ten times or more. This rearrangement joins TRBV7-6 to TRBJ2-1, with D uncertain. Germline CDR1 is SGHVS and CDR2 is FNYEAQ. The CDR3 length is 12 residues. Trimming left V 2 bases short and J 7 bases short, with 6 bases between. CDR3 sequence reads: CASSLTRNEQFF. CDR3 in DNA: TGTGCCAGCAGCTTAACAAGAAATGAGCAGTTCTTC.

This clonotype turned up a few times. This chain uses TRBV20-1 with TRBJ2-3; possibly TRBD1 for D (7 bases). Trimming removed 6 bases from V and 3 bases from J, with 19 bases in between. The CDR3 has 15 amino acids. Germline V CDR1 and CDR2: DFQATT, SNEGSKA (reference sequence). The CDR3 sequence: CSAVPDRAGTDTQYF. In DNA form, the CDR3 reads TGCAGTGCCGTCCCAGACAGGGCGGGGACAGATACGCAGTATTTT.

This clonotype was seen many times. The chain links TRBV7-2 to TRBJ2-7; no definite D call. Trimming removed 7 bases from V and 2 bases from J, with 12 bases in between. CDR1 is SGHTA, CDR2 FQGNSA, per germline. This CDR3 contains 13 residues. The CDR3 DNA follows: TGTGCCAGCACCCTCGGTGGGGCCTACGAGCAGTACTTC. This codes for CASTLGGAYEQYF.

This clonotype has a handful of counts. This chain uses TRBV20-1 with TRBJ1-2, with TRBD1 matching over 7 bases. Per germline, CDR1 DFQATT and CDR2 SNEGSKA (reference sequence). Unmatched junction bases numbered 10, after V lost 1 base and J lost 5 bases. The CDR3 extends over 15 amino acids. CDR3 in amino acids: CSARGHTGQKYGYTF. CDR3 nucleotides: TGCAGTGCTAGAGGTCATACGGGACAGAAGTATGGCTACACCTTC.

Points on this clonotype: This may stem from a read error, because a much larger clone lies one nucleotide away. The CDR3 carries no conserved terminal phenylalanine or tryptophan, so it likely arises from a read error. The chain is built from TRBV7-2 and TRBJ2-3; weak D call: TRBD2 (6 bases). V dropped 2 bases and J dropped 5 bases, with 14 bases sitting between them. Germline V lookup: CDR1 SGHTA, CDR2 FQGNSA. The CDR3 runs 15 residues. CDR3 in DNA: TGTGCCAGCAGCTTACAGGGCGGGCGGGGAGATACGCAGTATTAT. Translation gives CASSLQGGRGDTQYY.

This clonotype was counted between two and nine times. The gene calls are TRBV14 and TRBJ2-1, with TRBD1 matching over 8 bases. CDR1 is SGHDN, CDR2 FVKESK, per germline. The length of the CDR3 is 12 residues. V lost 5 bases, J lost 9 bases, and 3 bases stayed unmatched. The chain's CDR3 is CASSSQGAEQFF. The CDR3 DNA reads TGTGCCAGCAGCTCCCAGGGGGCTGAGCAGTTCTTC.

This clonotype was recorded at least ten times. The rearrangement joins TRBV7-9 to TRBJ1-4; 8 nucleotides line up with TRBD1. The CDR3 is made up of 16 amino acids. Germline V gives CDR1 SEHNR, CDR2 FQNEAQ (reference sequence). The V and J ends lost 4 bases and 0 bases, in that order; junction bases with no gene match: 4. CDR3 coding DNA: TGTGCCAGCAGCTCGGGACAGGCCGCAACTAATGAAAAACTGTTTTTT. This sequence encodes CASSSGQAATNEKLFF.

The chain carries TRBV2 and TRBJ2-3; 7 bases align to TRBD2. Losses at the gene ends were 6 bases for V and 2 bases for J; bases not matched to a gene: 11. The CDR3 spans 16 residues. Germline V CDR1 and CDR2: SNHLY, FYNNEI. The CDR3 sequence: CASRSGLVGNTDTQYF. In DNA, the CDR3 is TGTGCCAGCAGAAGTGGACTAGTTGGGAACACAGATACGCAGTATTTT.

This clonotype was seen a few times. V and J are TRBV6-6 and TRBJ2-7; D gene unclear. The CDR3 runs 14 residues. Germline lookup yields CDR1 MNHNY and CDR2 SVGAGI (reference sequence). With 0 bases removed from V and 5 bases from J, the gap between germline ends came to 11 bases. In DNA, the CDR3 is TGTGCCAGCAGTTACTCGAATAACTGGGACGAGCAGTACGTC. Translated: CASSYSNNWDEQYV.

This clonotype was found many times. V is TRBV20-1 and J is TRBJ2-5; a weak D match, TRBD1 (5 bases). Trimming stripped 2 bases from V and 2 bases from J, with 18 bases between. This CDR3 has 16 residues. The V gene's germline CDR1 is DFQATT and CDR2 SNEGSKA (reference sequence). DNA for the CDR3: TGCAGTGCTAGACTCGGACACCTCGGCGCTCAAGAGACCCAGTACTTC. Amino acids: CSARLGHLGAQETQYF.

This clonotype has ten or more counts. The rearrangement links TRBV6-2 or TRBV6-3 to TRBJ1-1; D might be TRBD1 (6 bases). The germline V gene has CDR1 MNHEY and CDR2 SVGEGT. This CDR3 is built from 13 residues. V shed 7 bases and J shed 1 base, with 10 bases lying between them. In DNA form, the CDR3 reads TGTGCCAGCACCCAGGACAGGAACACTGAAGCTTTCTTT. It yields the protein CASTQDRNTEAFF.

In this sample, this clonotype turned up a few times. The J gene is TRBJ2-1, the V gene TRBV28, with TRBD2 matching 8 bases. This CDR3 spans 15 amino acids. J was trimmed by 5 bases and V by 4 bases; bases with no gene match: 7. Germline CDR1 MDHEN, CDR2 SYDVKM. The CDR3 spells CASSSPGGRNNEQFF. Here the CDR3 DNA reads TGTGCCAGCAGTTCCCCGGGAGGGCGCAACAATGAGCAGTTCTTC. Full variable domain (outside the CDR3, taken from reference TRBV28 and TRBJ2-1): DVKVTQSSRYLVKRTGEKVFLECVQDMDHENMFWYRQDPGLGLRLIYFSYDVKMKEKGDIPEGYSVSREKKERFSLILESASTNQTSMYLCASSSPGGRNNEQFFGPGTRLTVL.

Concerning this clonotype itself: The conserved phenylalanine or tryptophan normally closing the CDR3 is absent here, so this likely arose from a read error. The chain is built from TRBV7-9 and TRBJ1-4; 8 positions match TRBD1. Germline CDR1 reads SEHNR; CDR2 reads FQNEAQ (reference sequence). The CDR3 length is 16 residues. After removal of 1 base from V and 7 bases from J, the junction contained 8 bases not matched to a gene. The CDR3 spells CASSLGTGGGSEKLFS. The CDR3 bases are TGTGCCAGCAGCTTAGGAACAGGGGGTGGTAGTGAAAAACTGTTTTCT.

This clonotype was recorded many times. This chain links TRBV2 with TRBJ2-5; 12 nucleotides match TRBD1. The CDR3 sequence is 14 residues long. Germline CDR1 SNHLY, CDR2 FYNNEI. Trimming removed 7 bases from V and 4 bases from J; junction bases left unmatched: 4. The CDR3 spells CASKGQGAAETQYF. The CDR3 DNA follows: TGTGCCAGCAAGGGACAGGGGGCTGCAGAGACCCAGTACTTC.

This clonotype occurred many times. The chain combines TRBV6-5 with TRBJ1-1, with TRBD1 matching 7 bases. The germline V gene encodes CDR1 MNHEY and CDR2 SVGAGI. V lost 6 bases and J lost 3; bases outside the gene matches: 7. The CDR3 is made up of 14 amino acids. CDR3 loop: CASRKQGLHTEAFF. The CDR3 bases are TGTGCCAGCAGAAAACAGGGGCTTCACACTGAAGCTTTCTTT.

This clonotype has a count of ten or more. The chain uses TRBV20-1 and TRBJ2-7; D might be TRBD1 (6 bases). This CDR3 spans 13 amino acids. Deletions cut 5 bases from V and 1 base from J, with 12 bases between. Germline CDR1 reads DFQATT; CDR2 reads SNEGSKA (reference sequence). CDR3 nucleotide sequence: TGCAGTGCTTTCCGCAGGGGTTCCTACGAGCAGTACGTC. It yields the protein CSAFRRGSYEQYV.

This clonotype was picked up many times. The chain joins TRBV12-3 or TRBV12-4 to TRBJ1-2; the D is unclear. This CDR3 has 12 amino acids. Trimming took off 6 bases at V and 8 bases at J, with 13 bases between the two ends. The CDR3 sequence: CASSSSGGGYTF. The DNA for the CDR3 is TGTGCCAGCAGCTCTTCAGGAGGGGGCTACACCTTC.

The chain carries TRBV5-5 and TRBJ2-5; weak D call: TRBD2 (5 bases). CDR3 length equals 13 residues. Germline-derived CDR1 and CDR2 are SGHKS and YYEKEE (reference sequence). V was pared by 4 bases and J by 4 bases, with 11 bases between. The CDR3 sequence: CASSGRDVETQYF. The CDR3 nucleotides are TGTGCCAGCAGCGGACGGGATGTAGAGACCCAGTACTTC.